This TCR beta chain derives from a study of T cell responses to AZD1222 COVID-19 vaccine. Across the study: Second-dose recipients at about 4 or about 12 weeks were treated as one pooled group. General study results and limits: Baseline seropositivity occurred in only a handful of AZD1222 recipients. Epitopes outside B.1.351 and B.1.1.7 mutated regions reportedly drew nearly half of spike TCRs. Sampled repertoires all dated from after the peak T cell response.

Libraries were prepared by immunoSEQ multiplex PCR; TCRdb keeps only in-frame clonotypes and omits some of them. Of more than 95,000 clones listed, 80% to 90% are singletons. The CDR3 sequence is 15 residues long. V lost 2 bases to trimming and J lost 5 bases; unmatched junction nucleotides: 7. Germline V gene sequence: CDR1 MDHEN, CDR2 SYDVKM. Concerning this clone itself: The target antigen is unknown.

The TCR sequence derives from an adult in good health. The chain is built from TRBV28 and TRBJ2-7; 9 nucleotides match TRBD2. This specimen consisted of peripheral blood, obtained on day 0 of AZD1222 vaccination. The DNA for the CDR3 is TGTGCCAGCAGTTTACTGGCGGGAGGGCCGGACGAGCAGTACTTC. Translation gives CASSLLAGGPDEQYF.